This TCR beta chain was identified during a study of blood T cell repertoires in COVID-19. Study information: COVID-19 samples, acute and convalescent, were from the United States, Italy and Spain.

Some clones are missing from TCRdb's copy, which holds only in-frame ones; the method was immunoSEQ multiplex PCR. Counted here are some 250,000 clones, approximately 83% occurring once; the ten biggest clones make up roughly 3.5%. Trimming left V 3 bases short and J 4 bases short, with 10 bases between. The CDR3 covers 15 residues. Germline values: CDR1 SGHNT, CDR2 YENEEA. The specimen sequenced was PBMCs or T cells enriched from blood (not recorded which). The receptor was derived from a woman aged 35 to 49 with acute COVID-19. The chain joins TRBV11-3 to TRBJ1-6, with a possible D match to TRBD1 (6 bases). The CDR3 reads CASSFRGVYNSPLHF. The CDR3, as DNA: TGTGCCAGCAGCTTCAGGGGCGTTTATAATTCACCCCTCCACTTT.